These T cell receptor beta chains were read from a single sample in a study of blood T cell repertoires in COVID-19. The protocol was immunoSEQ multiplex PCR, while the TCRdb copy is restricted to in-frame clones and leaves out a portion. Of tens of thousands of clones listed, 88% are singletons. Sequences were obtained from peripheral blood. All receptors derive from a woman older than 75 with active COVID-19. CDR3s include the opening cysteine and the closing phenylalanine or tryptophan. D genes are given only for firm matches. Size is omitted from some rows. Given values are once, few, many or a class for expanded clones.

-	-	TRBV4-1	TRBJ1-2	TGCGCCAGCAGCCAAGATGCAGGGGCTGGGGGCTACACCTTC	CASSQDAGAGGYTF
TRBD2	-	TRBV4-2	TRBJ2-7	TGTGCCAGCAGCCAACGGACTAGCGGGCCCCCCGAGCAGTACTTC	CASSQRTSGPPEQYF
-	-	TRBV18	TRBJ2-5	TGTGCCAGCTCACCTTTTGGGGGGGCGACCCAAGAGACCCAGTACTTC	CASSPFGGATQETQYF
-	-	TRBV7-9	TRBJ1-3	TGTGCCAGCAGCCCCCTAGGAAACACCATATATTTT	CASSPLGNTIYF
-	-	TRBV2	TRBJ2-2	TGTGCCAGCAGTGTTCAGGGTGGGGGGGAGCTGTTTTTT	CASSVQGGGELFF
TRBD1	-	TRBV7-8	TRBJ1-1	TGTGCCAGCAGCTTAGCGCTAGGGACAGGGCCCCAACAAGCTTTCTTT	CASSLALGTGPQQAFF
TRBD1	few	TRBV19	TRBJ2-7	TGTGCCAGTAGTATGTCGGACAGGTTCTACGAGCAGTACTTC	CASSMSDRFYEQYF
-	few	TRBV7-3	TRBJ1-6	TGTGCCAGCAGCTCCCTCCAGCTGGGGCCGCTTTCACCCCTCCACTTT	CASSSLQLGPLSPLHF
-	-	TRBV24-1	TRBJ2-3	TGTGCCACCAGTGATTTAAGGGACAACACAGATACGCAGTATTTT	CATSDLRDNTDTQYF
TRBD2	-	TRBV19	TRBJ2-7	TGTGCCAGTAGTCCCCAGGCTAGCGGGGCCTACGAGCAGTACTTC	CASSPQASGAYEQYF
-	few	TRBV4-3	TRBJ2-5	TGCGCCAGCAGCCACGCATTTCGTGGGAGACTCGGCCAAGAGACCCAGTACTTC	CASSHAFRGRLGQETQYF
TRBD2	-	TRBV4-1	TRBJ2-1	TGCGCCAGCAGCCAAGGCCCCTTTGGACTAGCGGGGGTAAGCTCCTACAATGAGCAGTTCTTC	CASSQGPFGLAGVSSYNEQFF
TRBD2	-	TRBV28	TRBJ2-7	TGTGCCAGCAGGAGAATAGCGGGGGTCCCCTACGAGCAGTACTTC	CASRRIAGVPYEQYF
-	-	TRBV24-1	TRBJ2-3	TGTGCCACCAGTGATGGCCCGTCTACGGGAGATACGCAGTATTTT	CATSDGPSTGDTQYF
TRBD2	-	TRBV30	TRBJ2-7	TGTGCCTGGAGTCGACTAGCGGGGAGGGAGCAGTACTTC	CAWSRLAGREQYF
TRBD1	-	TRBV6-6	TRBJ1-2	TGTGCCAGCAGTAAAGGGGGCACAGCCTATGGCTACACCTTC	CASSKGGTAYGYTF
-	-	TRBV5-1	TRBJ2-5	TGCGCCAGCAGCTTGGATTTTCAGGTCAAAGAGACCCAGTACTTC	CASSLDFQVKETQYF
-	-	TRBV29-1	TRBJ2-1	TGTCCCGGTGGTCTCTCCTACAATGAGCAGTTCTTC	CPGGLSYNEQFF
-	-	TRBV6-2/TRBV6-3	TRBJ2-1	TGTGCCAGCAGTTACTCGTCAGGAAACAATGAGCAGTTCTTC	CASSYSSGNNEQFF
TRBD1	-	TRBV6-4	TRBJ2-1	TGTGCCAGCAGTGAGGGACAGGGTCGTAATGAGCAGTTCTTC	CASSEGQGRNEQFF
-	-	TRBV20-1	TRBJ1-1	TGCAGTGCTAGGAAGCCACCGGAAGCTTTCTTT	CSARKPPEAFF
TRBD2	once	TRBV7-2	TRBJ2-3	TGTGCCAGCAGCGTAGGGTCTAGCGGGAGGCTGGCAGATACGCAGTATTTT	CASSVGSSGRLADTQYF
TRBD1	-	TRBV5-4	TRBJ2-5	TGTGCCAGCAGCTGGACAGGGGGCGGAGAGACCCAGTACTTC	CASSWTGGGETQYF
-	-	TRBV19	TRBJ2-1	TGTGCCGTCTCCTTTCTCTGGACACGGAAGGGCAATGAGCAGTTCTTC	CAVSFLWTRKGNEQFF
TRBD2	-	TRBV11-3	TRBJ2-4	TGTGCCAGCAGCTTTCGACTAGCGGGAGTTCGGGCCAAAAACATTCAGTACTTC	CASSFRLAGVRAKNIQYF
-	-	TRBV5-1	TRBJ2-4	TGCGCCAGCAGCGCCTCACAGGGGGGGCAAAAAAACATTCAGTACTTC	CASSASQGGQKNIQYF
-	-	TRBV5-6	TRBJ1-4	TGTGCCAGCAGCGGGGCTCCTAATGAAAAACTGTTTTTT	CASSGAPNEKLFF
-	-	TRBV5-1	TRBJ2-5	TGCGCAGGGCGGAGCGGGCCGGGGGAGACCCAGTACTTC	CAGRSGPGETQYF
-	-	TRBV29-1	TRBJ2-5	TGCAGCGCCCAGCGGGAGACCCAGTACTTC	CSAQRETQYF
TRBD2	-	TRBV2	TRBJ2-1	TGTGCCAGCAGTCCTCTAGCGGGAGGCTACAATGAGCAGTTCTTC	CASSPLAGGYNEQFF
-	-	TRBV5-8	TRBJ1-1	TGTGCCAGCAGTTGGGAGAGGAACACTGAAGCTTTCTTT	CASSWERNTEAFF
TRBD2	-	TRBV28	TRBJ2-7	TGTGCCAGCAGTCCAAGGATGACTAGCGGGAGCTCCTACGAGCAGTACTTC	CASSPRMTSGSSYEQYF
-	-	TRBV19	TRBJ1-4	TGTGCCAGTACCCCCCGTGGGAGAGGGGGGGGGACCCACAATAATGAAAAACTGTTTTTT	CASTPRGRGGGTHNNEKLFF
TRBD2	-	TRBV28	TRBJ2-5	TGTGCCAGCAAAGGTAGTAGCGGGGCATTCGCTGGTGAGACCCAGTACTTC	CASKGSSGAFAGETQYF
-	-	TRBV4-2	TRBJ2-3	TGTGCCAGCAGCCTCCAAGCAGCGGTTGCAGATACGCAGTATTTT	CASSLQAAVADTQYF
-	-	TRBV7-8	TRBJ2-5	TGTGCCAGCAGCAACCGACAGGAAGAGACCCAGTACTTC	CASSNRQEETQYF
TRBD1	-	TRBV10-3	TRBJ2-2	TGTGCCATCAGTCCTCTGGACAGGGCCGCCGGGGAGCTGTTTTTT	CAISPLDRAAGELFF
TRBD2	-	TRBV7-2	TRBJ2-7	TGTGCCAGCAGCTTATTTAGCGGGAGCTCCTACGAGCAGTACTTC	CASSLFSGSSYEQYF
TRBD2	-	TRBV27	TRBJ2-7	TGTGCCAGCAGTTTATTGTCGGCGGGAGGGCCTTACGAGCAGTACTTC	CASSLLSAGGPYEQYF
TRBD1	-	TRBV3-1/TRBV3-2	TRBJ1-3	TGTGCCAGCAGCCAAGCTTGGCGAGACAGGGTGAATACGAGCTCTGGAAACACCATATATTTT	CASSQAWRDRVNTSSGNTIYF
TRBD2	once	TRBV2	TRBJ2-5	TGTGCCAGCAGTGAAGCGGCGGGAGCGGCGCAAGAGACCCAGTACTTC	CASSEAAGAAQETQYF
TRBD2	-	TRBV27	TRBJ2-1	TGTGCCAGCAGTGCGCTAGCGGGAGCTGGCTACAATGAGCAGTTCTTC	CASSALAGAGYNEQFF
-	-	TRBV20-1	TRBJ2-7	TGCAGTGCTAGTCCTAGGAGGGGATTGGGGTCCTACGAGCAGTACTTC	CSASPRRGLGSYEQYF
-	-	TRBV12-3/TRBV12-4	TRBJ2-5	TGTGCCAGCAGTCCCGGGGAGACCCAGTACTTC	CASSPGETQYF
-	once	TRBV28	TRBJ1-5	TGTGCCAGCAGTCAAAACAGGGGCAATCAGCCCCAGCATTTT	CASSQNRGNQPQHF
TRBD1	-	TRBV5-8	TRBJ1-2	TGTGCCAGCAGCTTAGGGACAGGGCATTACTATGGCTACACCTTC	CASSLGTGHYYGYTF
TRBD2	-	TRBV5-1	TRBJ2-1	TGCGCCAGCAGCTCGGGACTAGCGGGAGGTCGGAGCTCCTACAATGAGCAGTTCTTC	CASSSGLAGGRSSYNEQFF
TRBD1	-	TRBV23-1	TRBJ2-5	TGCGCCAGCAGTCAATCGCTCCCCTGGCCGGGCAGGGGGTACCAAGAGACCCAGTACTTC	CASSQSLPWPGRGYQETQYF
-	-	TRBV2	TRBJ1-5	TGTGCCAGCGGTGGGCAGGGTCATCAGCCCCAGCATTTT	CASGGQGHQPQHF
TRBD1	-	TRBV12-3/TRBV12-4	TRBJ1-1	TGTGCCAGCAGTCACGACAGGGAGTCGGCTTTCTTT	CASSHDRESAFF
-	-	TRBV21-1	TRBJ2-7	TGTGCCAGCGATTTCGTCGACGGAGGGGTCGAGCAGTACTTC	CASDFVDGGVEQYF
TRBD1	-	TRBV28	TRBJ1-5	TGTGCCAGCAGAAGAGGGGGCGCGAGGCAGCCCCAGCATTTT	CASRRGGARQPQHF
TRBD1	-	TRBV5-5	TRBJ2-5	TGTGCCAGCAGCCGCACAGGGGTGCAAGAGACCCAGTACTTC	CASSRTGVQETQYF
TRBD2	-	TRBV12-5	TRBJ2-1	TGTGCTAGTGGCCCAACTGGCGGGAGGTACAATGAGCAGTTCTTC	CASGPTGGRYNEQFF